This entry lists 9 T cell receptor beta chains sequenced from one sample in a study of T cell responses to AZD1222 COVID-19 vaccine. TCRdb's copy holds only in-frame clones and misses some; the assay was immunoSEQ multiplex PCR. The profile covers 90,000 to 150,000 clones, with roughly 89% appearing a single time and roughly 8.9% taken by the ten largest. This material consisted of peripheral blood, taken on day 0 of AZD1222 vaccination. The receptors come from an adult in good health.

The chain links TRBV3-1 (or the pseudogene TRBV3-2) to TRBJ1-2; 7 bases align to TRBD1. The CDR3 has 15 residues. The ends lost 4 bases at V and 2 bases at J; junction bases unmatched: 7. In germline, CDR1 is LGHDT, CDR2 YNNKEL (reference sequence). CDR3 nucleotide sequence: TGTGCCAGCAGCCTCAGTCGGGACAGAAACTATGGCTACACCTTC. Translation: CASSLSRDRNYGYTF.

The chain is built from TRBV19 and TRBJ1-2; D ambiguous. The length of the CDR3 is 13 residues. V was shortened by 3 bases and J by 4 bases, with 9 bases between the two germline ends. CDR1 is LNHDA and CDR2 is SQIVND in the germline V gene (reference sequence). The CDR3 protein is CASSIYSLYGYTF. The CDR3 DNA follows: TGTGCCAGTAGTATTTACAGCCTCTATGGCTACACCTTC.

V and J are TRBV27 and TRBJ2-1, with D unclear. The germline CDR1 and CDR2 sequences are MNHEY and SMNVEV (reference sequence). V was clipped by 5 bases and J by 6 bases, with 20 bases between them. CDR3 length: 16 residues. The CDR3 nucleotides read TGTGCCAGCAGTCCAAGAATGGGCGATAACTTCAATGAGCAGTTCTTC. Translated: CASSPRMGDNFNEQFF.

This rearrangement joins TRBV5-4 to TRBJ2-3; D is possibly TRBD2 (6 bases). Germline assignment: CDR1 SGHNT and CDR2 YYREEE (reference sequence). This CDR3 spans 13 amino acids. Trimming left V 4 bases short and J 2 bases short, with 8 bases between. The CDR3 DNA is TGTGCCAGCAGCCGGGACTCCACAGATACGCAGTATTTT. Protein sequence: CASSRDSTDTQYF. The full variable domain, rest sourced from reference TRBV5-4 and TRBJ2-3, is ETGVTQSPTHLIKTRGQQVTLRCSSQSGHNTVSWYQQALGQGPQFIFQYYREEENGRGNFPPRFSGLQFPNYSSELNVNALELDDSALYLCASSRDSTDTQYFGPGTRLTVL.

The chain is built from TRBV5-1 and TRBJ2-3; 7 positions agree with TRBD2. This CDR3 spans 15 amino acids. With V trimmed by 1 base and J by 6 bases, 8 bases remained unmatched. The V gene's germline CDR1 is SGHRS and CDR2 YFSETQ. DNA for the CDR3: TGCGCCAGCAGCTTGATGGGAGGGCCAGGGGATACGCAGTATTTT. Translated, it gives CASSLMGGPGDTQYF.

This chain connects TRBV4-2 to TRBJ1-1; D not resolved. This CDR3 has 12 residues. Trimming stripped 4 bases from V and 1 base from J, with 4 bases between. Germline CDR1 and CDR2: LGHNA and YNFKEQ. The CDR3 sequence: CASSRGNTEAFF. Written as DNA, the CDR3 is TGTGCCAGCAGCCGCGGGAACACTGAAGCTTTCTTT.

This CDR3 reads CASSQDSGKRSYEQYF. The DNA of the CDR3 is TGCGCCAGCAGCCAAGACTCAGGGAAAAGATCCTACGAGCAGTACTTC. The chain uses TRBV4-1 and TRBJ2-7; D is possibly TRBD1 (5 bases). CDR3 length: 16 amino acids. The V gene's germline CDR1 is MGHRA and CDR2 YSYEKL. Trimming stripped 0 bases from V and 1 base from J, with 13 bases between.

The count of this clone is one. The rearrangement links TRBV7-2 to TRBJ1-4; unclear D gene. The CDR3 spans 18 residues. Germline CDR1 is SGHTA and CDR2 is FQGNSA. Trimming removed 3 bases from V and 4 bases from J, with 21 bases in between. The CDR3, as DNA: TGTGCCAGCAGCTTCGGACCGGCAGGCTGGCGCTTTAATGAAAAACTGTTTTTT. As protein: CASSFGPAGWRFNEKLFF.

This rearrangement joins TRBV7-9 to TRBJ1-6, with 8 bases that match TRBD1. The CDR3 is made up of 14 amino acids. Germline CDR1 SEHNR, CDR2 FQNEAQ (reference sequence). Trimming cost V 5 bases and J 6 bases; bases outside gene matches: 3. CDR3 nucleotides: TGTGCCAGCAGCCTGGACAGGGTTAATTCACCCCTCCACTTT. It codes for CASSLDRVNSPLHF. Full variable domain (rest looked up from reference TRBV7-9 and TRBJ1-6): DTGVSQNPRHKITKRGQNVTFRCDPISEHNRLYWYRQTLGQGPEFLTYFQNEAQLEKSRLLSDRFSAERPKGSFSTLEIQRTEQGDSAMYLCASSLDRVNSPLHFGNGTRLTVT.